This T cell receptor (beta chain) was found in a study of shared clonotypes between healthy human individuals. Overall study: Three plates were used per donor for CD4 naive, three for CD4 memory, two for CD8 naive and one for CD8 memory. Findings of the study overall: Unshared clonotypes carried lower generation probabilities than those common to all four donors. Across subsets, estimated richness was generally greater for naive than for memory populations.

In germline, CDR1 is MNHNY, CDR2 SVGAGI (reference sequence). The CDR3 extends over 14 amino acids. With V trimmed by 8 bases and J by 6 bases, 5 bases remained unmatched. Of note for this clone: Its antigen is unknown.

Profiled with immunoSEQ multiplex PCR; TCRdb holds only in-frame clones, not every one. The sample comprises about 1 million clones, about 84% of which are singletons, and around 0.47% rests with the top ten. The source of this sequence is a man in his late teens or twenties in good health. Some clones in this sample may be carry-over from other donors' samples. Sequenced sample: memory CD4+ T cells from PBMCs. Subset reported: CD45RA-negative fraction. The chain links TRBV6-6 to TRBJ2-1, with 12 nucleotides matching TRBD2. The DNA for the CDR3 is TGTGCCAGCGCGAGGACTAGCGGGATCAATGAGCAGTTCTTC. Translation: CASARTSGINEQFF.